Below are 25 T cell receptor beta chains sequenced from a single sample in a study of PD-1 blockade in mismatch repair-deficient tumors. Sequenced by immunoSEQ multiplex PCR; TCRdb stores in-frame clones only, minus some. This sample has some 110,000 clones, with 70% to 80% found just once. Sequencing used peripheral blood, obtained approximately 64 weeks after starting pembrolizumab. The receptors here all came from an adult with mismatch repair-deficient cancer.

In DNA form, the CDR3 reads TGTGCCAGCAGTGTCTTAGCGGGAACCTCCTACGAGCAGTACTTC. This gives the protein CASSVLAGTSYEQYF. V is TRBV28 and J is TRBJ2-7; 8 bases are shared with TRBD2. CDR1 MDHEN and CDR2 SYDVKM come from the germline V gene. The CDR3 totals 15 residues. V lost 5 bases to trimming and J lost 0 bases; unmatched junction nucleotides: 6.

The V gene is TRBV30, the J gene TRBJ2-7; D is undetermined. Trimming pared 1 base from V and 2 bases from J, leaving 15 bases between. The CDR3 covers 15 residues. The V gene's germline CDR1 is GTSNPN and CDR2 SVGIG (reference sequence). This CDR3 reads CAWSALNDSPYEQYF. CDR3 coding DNA: TGTGCCTGGAGTGCACTTAACGATTCTCCCTACGAGCAGTACTTC.

This clone has more than one count but fewer than ten. The chain combines TRBV30 with TRBJ1-2; no reliable D call. V shed 5 bases and J shed 5 bases, with 9 bases lying between them. The CDR3 spans 11 residues. From germline, CDR1 is GTSNPN and CDR2 SVGIG (reference sequence). The CDR3 sequence: CAWGSFYGYTF. The CDR3 nucleotides read TGTGCCTGGGGGAGTTTTTATGGCTACACCTTC.

The chain has TRBV6-6 and TRBJ2-1; 10 positions match TRBD2. This CDR3 comprises 16 residues. Trimming at V came to 0 bases and at J to 4 bases, leaving 3 bases not matched to a gene. Germline-derived CDR1 and CDR2 are MNHNY and SVGAGI (reference sequence). The CDR3 coding sequence is TGTGCCAGCAGTTACTCCCTGACTAGCGGGTACAATGAGCAGTTCTTC. This sequence encodes CASSYSLTSGYNEQFF.

The V call is TRBV7-2, the J call TRBJ1-2, with D unresolved. Germline V gene sequence: CDR1 SGHTA, CDR2 FQGNSA. The CDR3 spans 12 residues. V was shortened by 0 bases and J by 8 bases, with 7 bases between the two germline ends. The CDR3 DNA sequence: TGTGCCAGCAGCTTAGCGCCTAGGGGCTACACCTTC. Amino acid sequence: CASSLAPRGYTF.

This clone has a single count. This chain joins TRBV27 and TRBJ1-1; the D gene is possibly TRBD1 (5 bases). The CDR3 loop spans 15 amino acids. Trimming took off 3 bases at V and 1 base at J, with 12 bases between the two ends. Looked up from germline, CDR1 is MNHEY and CDR2 is SMNVEV (reference sequence). CDR3 sequence: CASSLGGVSNTEAFF. CDR3 bases: TGTGCCAGCAGTTTGGGGGGGGTGTCGAACACTGAAGCTTTCTTT.

CDR3 sequence reads: CASSLDVLQFTEAFF. In nucleotides, the CDR3 is TGTGCCAGCAGTTTAGATGTCCTACAGTTTACTGAAGCTTTCTTT. V usage is TRBV6-1 and J usage is TRBJ1-1; no reliable D call. CDR3 size: 15 residues. CDR1 is MNHNS, CDR2 SASEGT, per germline. With 5 bases removed from V and 5 bases from J, the gap between germline ends came to 18 bases.

The chain uses TRBV18 and TRBJ1-4; D call uncertain. Germline assignment: CDR1 KGHSH and CDR2 LQKENI. The CDR3 spans 15 residues. The V end was cut by 3 bases, the J end by 0 bases, with 8 bases between. CDR3 DNA sequence: TGTGCCAGCTCACCGAGGACCACAACTAATGAAAAACTGTTTTTT. As protein: CASSPRTTTNEKLFF.

The chain carries TRBV19 and TRBJ2-1; 7 bases align to TRBD1. CDR1 is LNHDA and CDR2 is SQIVND in the germline V gene (reference sequence). With 6 bases clipped from V and 9 bases from J, the junction kept 5 bases outside the gene matches. The CDR3 consists of 12 residues. This CDR3 reads CASRGTEREQFF. The DNA for the CDR3 is TGTGCCAGTAGGGGGACAGAGCGTGAGCAGTTCTTC.

This clone was seen a few times. This chain joins TRBV7-3 and TRBJ2-2, with 7 bases lining up with TRBD2. Germline lookup yields CDR1 SGHTA and CDR2 FQGTGA. There are 16 residues in the CDR3. The V gene end was trimmed by 6 bases and the J gene end by 2 bases; junction bases not matched to a gene: 9. The CDR3 DNA reads as TGTGCCAGCAGAATTGGCGGGAGATACAACACCGGGGAGCTGTTTTTT. Encoded protein: CASRIGGRYNTGELFF.

The V gene is TRBV2, the J gene TRBJ2-1; 9 bases are a match to TRBD2. Germline loops: CDR1 SNHLY, CDR2 FYNNEI. The CDR3 is made up of 18 amino acids. After removal of 5 bases from V and 4 bases from J, the junction contained 15 bases not matched to a gene. The CDR3 sequence is CASSRVGSLAGSYNEQFF. The CDR3 coding sequence is TGTGCCAGCAGTCGCGTCGGAAGCCTAGCGGGATCATACAATGAGCAGTTCTTC.

The chain couples TRBV19 to TRBJ2-2; 7 positions match TRBD1. CDR3 size: 13 residues. The trim removed 8 bases at V and 1 base at J, leaving 1 base unmatched. Germline loops: CDR1 LNHDA, CDR2 SQIVND (reference sequence). CDR3 DNA: TGTGCCAGTGGGGACAGGAACACCGGGGAGCTGTTTTTT. Protein product: CASGDRNTGELFF.

V gene TRBV7-9 combines with J gene TRBJ2-3; D is undetermined. CDR1 and CDR2 (germline): SEHNR, FQNEAQ (reference sequence). The CDR3 has 14 amino acids. The germline V and J ends were trimmed by 4 bases and 2 bases, with 10 bases remaining between them. Here the CDR3 DNA reads TGTGCCAGCAGCTCCCTCTGGAACACAGATACGCAGTATTTT. It yields the protein CASSSLWNTDTQYF.

The chain recombines TRBV5-1 with TRBJ1-1; 7 bases map to TRBD1. J lost 1 base, V lost 4 bases, and 7 bases had no gene match. CDR1 is SGHRS and CDR2 is YFSETQ in the germline V gene. The CDR3 has 15 residues. The CDR3 loop reads CASSRTGASNTEAFF. DNA for the CDR3: TGCGCCAGCAGCCGTACAGGGGCATCGAACACTGAAGCTTTCTTT. The variable domain in full, with the rest retrieved from reference TRBV5-1 and TRBJ1-1, is KAGVTQTPRYLIKTRGQQVTLSCSPISGHRSVSWYQQTPGQGLQFLFEYFSETQRNKGNFPGRFSGRQFSNSRSEMNVSTLELGDSALYLCASSRTGASNTEAFFGQGTRLTVV.

This clone occurred a few times. CDR3 DNA: TGCGCCAGCAGCTTACCTGGGACGGTCTCCTACGAGCAGTACTTC. Amino acid sequence: CASSLPGTVSYEQYF. The chain employs TRBV5-1 and TRBJ2-7; perhaps D is TRBD1 or TRBD2 (5 bases each). CDR3 length: 15 amino acids. CDR1 is SGHRS and CDR2 is YFSETQ in the germline V gene. Trimming shortened V by 2 bases and J by 0 bases, and 12 bases separated the two germline ends.

Concerning this clone itself: Germline is not matched at one junction end, which may reflect a read error. This rearrangement joins TRBV29-1 to TRBJ2-1; 7 positions agree with TRBD1. Germline V CDR1 and CDR2: SQVTM, ANQGSEA. The CDR3 is 14 amino acids. The CDR3 coding sequence is TGCAGCGTTGCGCACCCCGAAATAGACAGGGAAAAAATCTTC. It codes for CSVAHPEIDREKIF.

The rearrangement links TRBV7-6 to TRBJ2-5; D is uncertain. The V gene's germline CDR1 is SGHVS and CDR2 FNYEAQ. CDR3 size: 14 residues. Trimming stripped 1 base from V and 5 bases from J, with 11 bases between. In nucleotides, the CDR3 is TGTGCCAGCAGCTTAGGATTGGGCTGGGAGACCCAGTACTTC. Protein sequence: CASSLGLGWETQYF.

This clone has a single count. The chain combines TRBV7-6 with TRBJ2-1; 8 nucleotides agree with TRBD2. The CDR3 consists of 15 residues. Germline V lookup: CDR1 SGHVS, CDR2 FNYEAQ. V lost 4 bases to trimming and J lost 2 bases; unmatched junction nucleotides: 4. CDR3 in DNA: TGTGCCAGCAGCTCTGGACTAGCAGCCTACAATGAGCAGTTCTTC. Protein: CASSSGLAAYNEQFF.

This chain connects TRBV9 to TRBJ2-7, with 13 bases that match TRBD2. From germline, CDR1 is SGDLS and CDR2 YYNGEE. The CDR3 loop spans 18 amino acids. V trimming: 0 bases; J trimming: 2 bases; junction bases outside the gene matches: 8. CDR3 amino acids: CASSVAPGLAGPPYEQYF. CDR3 sequence (DNA): TGTGCCAGCAGCGTAGCCCCGGGACTAGCGGGACCACCCTACGAGCAGTACTTC.

This chain joins TRBV7-8 and TRBJ1-5; D unclear. The V end was cut by 1 base, the J end by 6 bases, with 10 bases between. There are 14 residues in the CDR3. Germline CDR1 and CDR2: SGHVS and FQNEAQ. CDR3 in amino acids: CASSLGKGSQPQHF. CDR3 sequence (DNA): TGTGCCAGCAGCTTAGGAAAGGGCAGTCAGCCCCAGCATTTT. Drawing the rest from reference TRBV7-8 and TRBJ1-5, the complete variable domain is GAGVSQSPRYKVAKRGQDVALRCDPISGHVSLFWYQQALGQGPEFLTYFQNEAQLDKSGLPSDRFFAERPEGSVSTLKIQRTQQEDSAVYLCASSLGKGSQPQHFGDGTRLSIL.

The rearrangement joins TRBV7-9 to TRBJ2-3; 8 bases match TRBD2. Germline CDR1 SEHNR, CDR2 FQNEAQ (reference sequence). The CDR3 sequence is 15 residues long. Germline trimming cut 2 bases from V and 2 bases from J; bases unmatched to any gene: 3. The CDR3 bases are TGTGCCAGCAGCTTATCGGGGGGGGTCACAGATACGCAGTATTTT. It is translated as CASSLSGGVTDTQYF.

This rearrangement joins TRBV2 to TRBJ2-2; 10 bases fit TRBD2. CDR1 and CDR2 from the germline V gene are SNHLY and FYNNEI. CDR3 size: 15 residues. The V gene end was trimmed by 6 bases and the J gene end by 6 bases; junction bases not matched to a gene: 7. The CDR3 spells CASRVSSGSPGELFF. The DNA of the CDR3 is TGTGCCAGCAGGGTATCTAGCGGGAGCCCCGGGGAGCTGTTTTTT.

This chain links TRBV25-1 with TRBJ1-1; D may be TRBD1 (6 bases). The CDR3 totals 15 residues. From germline, CDR1 is MGHDK and CDR2 SYGVNS. V dropped 4 bases and J dropped 1 base, with 13 bases sitting between them. The CDR3 region is CASSARTGKNTEAFF. Written as DNA, the CDR3 is TGTGCCAGCAGTGCCAGAACAGGGAAGAACACTGAAGCTTTCTTT.

This clone has just one count. The chain links TRBV6-5 to TRBJ2-3; TRBD1 matches 9 bases. Trimming at V came to 4 bases and at J to 3 bases, leaving 5 bases not matched to a gene. The CDR3 extends over 15 amino acids. Germline CDR1 is MNHEY and CDR2 is SVGAGI. In nucleotides, the CDR3 is TGTGCCAGCAGTTTACGGGACAGGGTGACAGATACGCAGTATTTT. This encodes CASSLRDRVTDTQYF.

The J gene is TRBJ2-7, the V gene TRBV2; 10 bases align to TRBD2. V shed 6 bases, J shed 4 bases, and the junction held 6 bases outside the gene matches. This CDR3 is 14 amino acids long. CDR1 is SNHLY and CDR2 is FYNNEI in the germline V gene. The CDR3 DNA sequence: TGTGCCAGCAGCAGCGGGAGGGCCGTGTACGAGCAGTACTTC. It specifies CASSSGRAVYEQYF.